The 10 T cell receptor beta chains reported below all come from one sample, sequenced in a study of blood T cell repertoires in COVID-19. Method: immunoSEQ multiplex PCR; TCRdb's copy keeps in-frame clones and lacks some. Of fewer than 350,000 clones listed, approximately 92% are singletons. Sequences were obtained from peripheral blood. The receptors originated from a young woman with COVID-19, enrolled during active disease.

The chain links TRBV5-1 to TRBJ1-4, with 7 bases identical to TRBD1. The CDR3 spans 14 residues. V dropped 1 base and J dropped 4; count of bases not matched to a gene: 1. Germline V lookup: CDR1 SGHRS, CDR2 YFSETQ. Here the CDR3 reads CASSLTGVNEKLFF. In DNA, the CDR3 is TGCGCCAGCAGCTTGACAGGGGTTAATGAAAAACTGTTTTTT.

V gene TRBV5-1 combines with J gene TRBJ2-2, with 9 bases lining up with TRBD1. Per the germline V gene, CDR1 is SGHRS and CDR2 is YFSETQ. The J segment lost 1 base and the V segment lost 5 bases, leaving 3 bases of the junction unmatched. The CDR3 length is 15 residues. CDR3 DNA: TGCGCCAGCAGTTCGGACAGGGGGAACACCGGGGAGCTGTTTTTT. Its protein is CASSSDRGNTGELFF.

The genes are TRBV5-1 and TRBJ1-1; TRBD1 matches at 11 bases. The CDR3 sequence is 19 residues long. V was clipped by 2 bases and J by 0 bases; unmatched bases: 12. Germline CDR1 is SGHRS and CDR2 is YFSETQ. The CDR3 DNA reads TGCGCCAGCAGCTTTTCCCCGGTGGGACAGGGGGGGATGAACACTGAAGCTTTCTTT. Its translation is CASSFSPVGQGGMNTEAFF.

CDR3 coding DNA: TGCGCCAGCAGCCCAGGGGGGAGACAGGATGGCTACACCTTC. Translated, it gives CASSPGGRQDGYTF. V gene TRBV4-1 combines with J gene TRBJ1-2; 7 nucleotides agree with TRBD1. V lost 4 bases and J lost 6; bases outside the gene matches: 8. The CDR3 runs to 14 residues. Germline V gene lookup returns CDR1 MGHRA and CDR2 YSYEKL.

This clone was recorded only once. This rearrangement joins TRBV19 to TRBJ1-2, with D possibly being TRBD1 (6 bases). The CDR3 sequence is 14 residues long. Trimming shortened V by 5 bases and J by 2 bases, and 12 bases separated the two germline ends. Germline V lookup: CDR1 LNHDA, CDR2 SQIVND (reference sequence). CDR3 sequence: CASSFNRVNYGYTF. The DNA for the CDR3 is TGTGCCAGTAGTTTCAACAGGGTCAACTATGGCTACACCTTC.

CDR3 protein: CASSPWEGTYGYTF. Written as DNA, the CDR3 is TGTGCCAGCAGCCCCTGGGAGGGAACCTATGGCTACACCTTC. V and J are TRBV7-9 and TRBJ1-2; D gene ambiguous. V lost 5 bases and J 4 bases, leaving 14 bases between the germline ends. Germline CDR1 is SEHNR and CDR2 is FQNEAQ (reference sequence). The CDR3 is 14 residues long.

This CDR3 is CASSVNPDRGQYGYTF. Written as DNA, the CDR3 is TGTGCCAGCAGCGTAAATCCGGACAGGGGACAGTATGGCTACACCTTC. The genes are TRBV9 and TRBJ1-2; 9 bases line up with TRBD1. This CDR3 is built from 16 residues. Germline assignment: CDR1 SGDLS and CDR2 YYNGEE. The J segment lost 5 bases and the V segment lost 1 base, leaving 9 bases of the junction unmatched.

The chain employs TRBV29-1 and TRBJ1-1, with D perhaps TRBD1 (5 bases). Deletions cut 1 base from V and 3 bases from J, with 9 bases between. Germline V CDR1 and CDR2: SQVTM, ANQGSEA. There are 13 residues in the CDR3. DNA of the CDR3: TGCAGCGTTGAAGCGGGGGGGGACACTGAAGCTTTCTTT. Its protein is CSVEAGGDTEAFF.

The rearrangement joins TRBV28 to TRBJ1-4, with D possibly matching TRBD1 (5 bases). V was trimmed by 5 bases and J by 5 bases, leaving 12 bases between them. This CDR3 is built from 14 residues. The germline V gene has CDR1 MDHEN and CDR2 SYDVKM. CDR3 sequence (DNA): TGTGCCAGCAGTGCGAACAGGCCAAATGAAAAACTGTTTTTT. The encoded protein is CASSANRPNEKLFF.

This chain uses TRBV7-9 with TRBJ2-1, with no clear D. Germline lookup yields CDR1 SEHNR and CDR2 FQNEAQ (reference sequence). Trimming stripped 0 bases from V and 10 bases from J, with 7 bases between. The CDR3 runs 12 residues. In DNA form, the CDR3 reads TGTGCCAGCAGCTTAGCTTTAGCAGAGCAGTTCTTC. It specifies CASSLALAEQFF.